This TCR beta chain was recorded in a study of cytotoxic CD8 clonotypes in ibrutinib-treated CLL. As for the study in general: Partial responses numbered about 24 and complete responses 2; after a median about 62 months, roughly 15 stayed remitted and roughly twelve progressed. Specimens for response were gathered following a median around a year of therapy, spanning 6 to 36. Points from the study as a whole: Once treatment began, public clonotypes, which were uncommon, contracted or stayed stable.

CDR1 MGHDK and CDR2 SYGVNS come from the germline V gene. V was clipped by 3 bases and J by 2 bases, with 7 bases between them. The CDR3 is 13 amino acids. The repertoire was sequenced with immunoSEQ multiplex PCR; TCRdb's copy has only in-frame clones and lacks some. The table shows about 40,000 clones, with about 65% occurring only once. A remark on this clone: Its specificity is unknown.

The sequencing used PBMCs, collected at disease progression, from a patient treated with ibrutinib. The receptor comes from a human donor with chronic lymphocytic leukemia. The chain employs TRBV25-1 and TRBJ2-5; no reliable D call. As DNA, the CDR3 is TGTGCCAGCAGTGAGAGGCGGCAAGAGACCCAGTACTTC. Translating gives CASSERRQETQYF.